This TCR beta chain was sequenced for a study of PD-1 blockade in classical Hodgkin lymphoma. About this clone itself: Its antigen remains unidentified.

Study outcomes and limitations: Newly diagnosed patients had diversity similar to the baseline diversity of complete responders. TCR diversity rose significantly by C4D1 in CD4+ but not CD8+ cells.

This CDR3 contains 18 residues. The trim removed 4 bases at V and 0 bases at J, leaving 6 bases unmatched. From germline, CDR1 is MNHNS and CDR2 SASEGT. Sequencing was performed with immunoSEQ multiplex PCR; in TCRdb, only in-frame clones are kept and a portion is missing. The sample has 43,000 or so clones, around 80% seen once. As for time point: cycle 4 day 1 (C4D1), after 5 to 7 weeks of nivolumab. The patients all showed relapse after autologous stem cell transplantation, while their brentuximab vedotin exposure varied. Complete response, partial response or progressive disease constituted the best response categories observed.

The sequence was collected from a human donor with classical Hodgkin lymphoma. The chain links TRBV6-1 to TRBJ2-3; TRBD2 agrees at 14 bases. The sequences come from peripheral blood mononuclear cells (PBMCs), collected before the fourth cycle of nivolumab. The CDR3 DNA reads TGTGCCAGCAGTGCGGGACTAGCGGGGGTAACTAGCACAGATACGCAGTATTTT. Encoded protein: CASSAGLAGVTSTDTQYF.